The 25 T cell receptor beta chains reported below all come from one sample, sequenced in a study of T-cell reconstitution after alpha-beta-depleted transplantation in children. The TCRbeta library incorporated unique molecular identifiers. MiXCR was run by TCRdb on the PCR reads, yielding one entry per CDR3 protein. In the table there are 600,000 to 700,000 distinct CDR3 sequences, 15% to 20% of which are singletons. The source was PBMCs from the stem cell graft donor, collected from the stem cell graft. These receptors were obtained from a human donor who donated a stem cell graft to a child with acute myeloid leukemia.

This clonotype was picked up many times. This chain uses TRBV20-1 with TRBJ1-1, with TRBD1 matching over 12 bases. J lost 2 bases, V lost 2 bases, and 6 bases had no gene match. The CDR3 is 16 amino acids. Germline CDR1 and CDR2: DFQATT and SNEGSKA (reference sequence). CDR3 DNA: TGCAGTGCTAGACGAGGGACAGGGGGCGGAAACACTGAAGCTTTCTTT. It is translated as CSARRGTGGGNTEAFF.

This clonotype appeared many times. The chain employs TRBV29-1 and TRBJ2-4; D perhaps matches TRBD2 (5 bases). The CDR3 is 13 residues long. V was pared by 2 bases and J by 1 base, with 6 bases between. Germline V CDR1 and CDR2: SQVTM, ANQGSEA. Written as DNA, the CDR3 is TGCAGCGTTGAATCGGGGGCCAAAAACATTCAGTACTTC. It is translated as CSVESGAKNIQYF.

This clonotype has more than one count but fewer than ten. DNA for the CDR3: TGCAGTCCGAAGCCCGGGGTACGGGGGAACACTGAAGCTTTCTTT. This encodes CSPKPGVRGNTEAFF. The V gene is TRBV20-1, the J gene TRBJ1-1, with unresolved D. Per the germline V gene, CDR1 is DFQATT and CDR2 is SNEGSKA (reference sequence). The V end lost 8 bases, the J end lost 1 base, and 20 bases lay between the germline ends. The length of the CDR3 is 15 residues.

The chain employs TRBV11-2 and TRBJ2-2; D possibly corresponds to TRBD2 (6 bases). The CDR3 spans 14 residues. V was trimmed by 8 bases and J by 1 base, leaving 11 bases between them. Germline V lookup: CDR1 SGHAT, CDR2 FQNNGV. CDR3 DNA sequence: TGTGCCAGCTCCTGGGGGGTGAACACCGGGGAGCTGTTTTTT. It specifies CASSWGVNTGELFF.

V is TRBV20-1 and J is TRBJ2-7; a possible D gene is TRBD1 (6 bases). The V end lost 6 bases, the J end lost 1 base, and 16 bases lay between the germline ends. CDR3 size: 14 residues. The germline gives CDR1 DFQATT, CDR2 SNEGSKA (reference sequence). The DNA of the CDR3 is TGCAGTGCCTCACAGGGAATCCGGTCCTACGAGCAGTACTTC. Translation: CSASQGIRSYEQYF.

The chain combines TRBV29-1 with TRBJ2-5, with 10 bases lining up with TRBD2. Trimming removed 8 bases from V and 4 bases from J; junction bases left unmatched: 7. CDR3 size: 13 residues. CDR1 and CDR2 (germline): SQVTM, ANQGSEA. The CDR3 reads CSNSGGPRETQYF. The CDR3 DNA follows: TGCAGCAATAGCGGGGGGCCGCGAGAGACCCAGTACTTC.

The chain combines TRBV7-9 with TRBJ1-3; weak D call: TRBD1 (5 bases). This CDR3 contains 13 residues. CDR1 is SEHNR and CDR2 is FQNEAQ in the germline V gene (reference sequence). V dropped 1 base and J dropped 6 bases, with 7 bases sitting between them. CDR3 sequence reads: CASSLGGSNTIYF. The CDR3 coding sequence is TGTGCCAGCAGCTTAGGGGGCTCAAACACCATATATTTT.

The J gene is TRBJ2-3, the V gene TRBV4-3; D is undetermined. The V gene lost 0 bases and the J gene lost 5 bases, with 9 bases spanning the gap. The CDR3 has 14 residues. Germline CDR1 is LGHNA and CDR2 is YSLEER. CDR3 protein: CASSQDPSGDTQYF. The DNA of the CDR3 is TGCGCCAGCAGCCAAGACCCCTCAGGAGATACGCAGTATTTT.

This clonotype was seen only a few times. The chain is built from TRBV4-2 and TRBJ2-1, with a weak D call TRBD2 (5 bases). The CDR3 consists of 15 residues. The V end lost 4 bases, the J end lost 8 bases, and 18 bases lay between the germline ends. Looked up from germline, CDR1 is LGHNA and CDR2 is YNFKEQ. The chain's CDR3 is CASSLLTGNQDEQFF. CDR3 nucleotide sequence: TGTGCCAGCAGCCTCCTTACGGGAAATCAGGATGAGCAGTTCTTC.

This chain uses TRBV7-7 with TRBJ2-6, with 9 bases matching TRBD1. Germline CDR1 and CDR2: SSHAT and FNYEAQ (reference sequence). J was trimmed by 2 bases and V by 5 bases; bases with no gene match: 16. The CDR3 is 20 amino acids. CDR3 nucleotide sequence: TGTGCCAGCAGCCACCTACCCGGACAGGGGTTGGGCACTGGGGCCAACGTCCTGACTTTC. It translates to CASSHLPGQGLGTGANVLTF.

This clonotype was seen just once. The chain couples TRBV6-1 to TRBJ1-2, with D possibly matching TRBD1 (5 bases). V gave up 6 bases and J gave up 4 bases, with 24 bases separating them. CDR1 and CDR2 from the germline V gene are MNHNS and SASEGT. This CDR3 region has 17 residues. CDR3 loop: CASRATGLSGSVYGYTF. The CDR3 DNA reads TGTGCCAGCAGGGCCACGGGACTTTCCGGATCCGTCTATGGCTACACCTTC.

V and J are TRBV20-1 and TRBJ2-7; no clear D. The V gene lost 1 base and the J gene lost 0 bases, with 16 bases spanning the gap. Germline V gives CDR1 DFQATT, CDR2 SNEGSKA (reference sequence). The CDR3 has 16 amino acids. As DNA, the CDR3 is TGCAGTGCTAGAGGATCGACCCCCAGGAGCTCCTACGAGCAGTACGTC. It yields the protein CSARGSTPRSSYEQYV.

The chain carries TRBV4-1 and TRBJ2-1; D possibly uses TRBD1 or TRBD2 (5 bases each). Trimming left V 0 bases short and J 10 bases short, with 7 bases between. In germline, CDR1 is MGHRA, CDR2 YSYEKL. The CDR3 extends over 12 amino acids. This CDR3 is CASSQEGEEQFF. CDR3 DNA: TGCGCCAGCAGCCAAGAGGGGGAAGAGCAGTTCTTC.

This clonotype was observed many times. The genes are TRBV5-6 and TRBJ1-5; D is unresolved. V was trimmed by 4 bases and J by 5 bases, leaving 10 bases between them. This CDR3 has 13 amino acids. From germline, CDR1 is SGHDT and CDR2 YYEEEE. CDR3 sequence (DNA): TGTGCCAGCAGCGCCCGAGGAGATCAGCCCCAGCATTTT. Amino acids: CASSARGDQPQHF.

The rearrangement joins TRBV7-2 to TRBJ2-3; 10 nucleotides align to TRBD2. The CDR3 has 16 residues. CDR1 is SGHTA, CDR2 FQGNSA, per germline. The ends lost 6 bases at V and 1 base at J; junction bases unmatched: 7. DNA of the CDR3: TGTGCCAGCAGTTTGAGAAGCGGGGGGGGCACAGATACGCAGTATTTT. Encoded protein: CASSLRSGGGTDTQYF.

This clonotype has at least ten counts. This chain joins TRBV20-1 and TRBJ1-2; D remains ambiguous. Germline V gene lookup returns CDR1 DFQATT and CDR2 SNEGSKA (reference sequence). V was shortened by 0 bases and J by 1 base, with 6 bases between the two germline ends. The CDR3 is 13 amino acids. The CDR3 coding sequence is TGCAGTGCTAGAGATCCCTTTAACTATGGCTACACCTTC. Protein product: CSARDPFNYGYTF.

Ten or more counts support this clonotype. V is TRBV15 and J is TRBJ2-6; no clear D gene. The CDR3 consists of 14 residues. The V gene lost 0 bases and the J gene lost 4 bases, with 4 bases spanning the gap. From germline, CDR1 is LNHNV and CDR2 YYDKDF (reference sequence). The CDR3 coding sequence is TGTGCCACCAGCAGAGATACCGGGGCCAACGTCCTGACTTTC. This translates into CATSRDTGANVLTF.

The chain is built from TRBV7-3 and TRBJ2-5, with 7 bases matching TRBD1. Trimming cost V 5 bases and J 2 bases; bases outside gene matches: 8. The CDR3 loop spans 15 amino acids. Germline CDR1 is SGHTA and CDR2 is FQGTGA. The CDR3 spells CASSPSGTAQETQYF. The CDR3 DNA sequence: TGTGCCAGCAGCCCCTCAGGGACAGCACAAGAGACCCAGTACTTC.

This clonotype was counted only a few times. The rearrangement links TRBV20-1 to TRBJ2-5; D unclear. Germline CDR1 is DFQATT and CDR2 is SNEGSKA (reference sequence). Trimming pared 1 base from V and 2 bases from J, leaving 11 bases between. This CDR3 has 14 residues. CDR3 nucleotides: TGCAGTGCTAGAGGGATTAGGGTTCAAGAGACCCAGTACTTC. This encodes CSARGIRVQETQYF.

This rearrangement joins TRBV28 to TRBJ1-2; D not resolved. The ends were cut back, 5 bases at V and 5 bases at J, with 9 bases in the middle. CDR3 length equals 12 residues. CDR1 and CDR2 from the germline V gene are MDHEN and SYDVKM. The CDR3 is CASSGLLYGYTF. For the CDR3, the DNA is TGTGCCAGCAGTGGACTGCTTTATGGCTACACCTTC.

The rearrangement uses TRBV12-3 or TRBV12-4 and TRBJ1-2, with 10 bases identical to TRBD1. V was clipped by 6 bases and J by 3 bases; unmatched bases: 4. This CDR3 comprises 14 residues. This CDR3 is CASRRDRGYYGYTF. CDR3 DNA sequence: TGTGCCAGCAGGAGGGACAGGGGTTACTATGGCTACACCTTC.

This clonotype turned up a few times. This chain joins TRBV20-1 and TRBJ2-3, with 9 positions matching TRBD2. The junction had 19 bases not matched to a gene; V was cut back by 7 bases and J by 8 bases. CDR1 and CDR2 from the germline V gene are DFQATT and SNEGSKA (reference sequence). The length of the CDR3 is 16 residues. For the CDR3, the DNA is TGCAGTGTGACCGGGACTAGCAGTTCACGCGAAGCTACGCAGTATTTT. Translated: CSVTGTSSSREATQYF.

This clonotype was detected a few times. The chain is built from TRBV12-3 or TRBV12-4 and TRBJ2-3; weak D call: TRBD2 (6 bases). V lost 3 bases and J lost 4, with 11 bases in between. The CDR3 is 14 residues long. The CDR3 protein is CASSLAGWSDTQYF. CDR3 nucleotide sequence: TGTGCCAGCAGTTTGGCGGGGTGGTCAGATACGCAGTATTTT.

This clonotype was found many times. The chain combines TRBV12-3 or TRBV12-4 with TRBJ2-7; 9 bases align to TRBD2. This CDR3 has 13 amino acids. The V segment lost 6 bases and the J segment 3 bases; nucleotides outside the gene matches: 3. The chain's CDR3 is CASSPSGNYEQYF. CDR3 nucleotides: TGTGCCAGCAGCCCTAGCGGGAACTACGAGCAGTACTTC.

This clonotype showed up many times. The chain joins TRBV20-1 to TRBJ2-7, with D maybe TRBD1 (7 bases). This CDR3 has 13 residues. Trimming removed 6 bases from V and 2 bases from J, with 14 bases in between. The germline V gene encodes CDR1 DFQATT and CDR2 SNEGSKA (reference sequence). The CDR3 DNA sequence: TGCAGTGCATTGGACAGGAGGGCCTACGAGCAGTACTTC. As protein: CSALDRRAYEQYF.